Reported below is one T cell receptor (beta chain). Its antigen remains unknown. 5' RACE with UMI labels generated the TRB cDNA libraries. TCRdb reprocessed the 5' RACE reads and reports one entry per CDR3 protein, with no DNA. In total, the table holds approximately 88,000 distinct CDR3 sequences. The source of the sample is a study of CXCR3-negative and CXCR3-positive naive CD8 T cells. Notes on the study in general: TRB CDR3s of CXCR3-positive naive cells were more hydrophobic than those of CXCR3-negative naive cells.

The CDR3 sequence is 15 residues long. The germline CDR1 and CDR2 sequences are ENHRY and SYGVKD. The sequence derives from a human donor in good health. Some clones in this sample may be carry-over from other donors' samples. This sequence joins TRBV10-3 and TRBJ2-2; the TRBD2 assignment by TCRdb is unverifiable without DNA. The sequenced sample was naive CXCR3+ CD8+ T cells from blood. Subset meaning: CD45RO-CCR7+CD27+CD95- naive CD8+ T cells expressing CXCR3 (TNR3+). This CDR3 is CAISESAGAVGELFF.